This paragraph covers one T cell receptor beta chain sequence. Other DNA sequences within the sample encode an identical CDR3. Naivety among CD8 cells was defined by CD45RO negativity and positive CCR7 selection, thereby excluding terminally differentiated effector memory CD45RA+ cells. The data originate from a study of shared clonotypes between healthy human individuals. Assay runs were performed at deep level. Generated by immunoSEQ multiplex PCR, the TCRdb table keeps only in-frame clones and is missing some. The table has hundreds of thousands of clones, 95% to 98% seen once. CDR3 size: 13 residues. Trimming left V 1 base short and J 2 bases short, with 4 bases between. Germline V lookup: CDR1 SEHNR, CDR2 FQNEAQ (reference sequence).

The sequencing input was naive CD8+ T cells sorted from blood. This chain links TRBV7-9 with TRBJ2-3; unclear D gene. The clonotype originates from a man aged 25 to 40 in good health. The CDR3 coding sequence is TGTGCCAGCAGCTTAGGATACACAGATACGCAGTATTTT. Residues: CASSLGYTDTQYF.